Listed below are T cell receptor beta chains from one sample, sequenced in a study of cytomegalovirus exposure and HLA in healthy donors. Assay used: immunoSEQ multiplex PCR; TCRdb lists only in-frame clones, some missing. The sample records 100,000 or so clones, roughly 82% being singletons. The sequenced sample consisted of PBMCs. Receptors originate from a man aged 35-49 years in good health and CMV-seropositive. Each CDR3 is given with its conserved first and last residue. The D gene is left open where the match is weak. Some rows have no size entry. The others give once, few or many, or a class for an expanded clone.

size	V	J	D	DNA	CDR3
.	TRBV7-2	TRBJ1-2	.	TGTGCCAGCAGCTTCATATCACAGACTAACTATGGCTACACCTTC	CASSFISQTNYGYTF
.	TRBV28	TRBJ1-1	.	TGTGCCAGCAGTTTGCGAATAAATGAAGCTTTCTTT	CASSLRINEAFF
few	TRBV29-1	TRBJ2-5	TRBD2	TGCAGCGTTCCCGGGAGGAAGCGGGAGACCCAGTACTTC	CSVPGRKRETQYF
.	TRBV5-1	TRBJ2-3	.	TGCGCCAGCAGCTTGGTGCGTCAATCAGATACGCAGTATTTT	CASSLVRQSDTQYF
.	TRBV9	TRBJ2-6	.	TGTGCCAGCAGCGTTCGGGGATCTAGGGCTGGGGCCAACGTCCTGACTTTC	CASSVRGSRAGANVLTF
.	TRBV28	TRBJ2-7	TRBD1	TGTGCCAGCAGTTTGCTGGATTCAGGGGGCTATTCCGAGCAGTACTTC	CASSLLDSGGYSEQYF
once	TRBV5-4	TRBJ2-5	.	TGTGCCAGCAGCTTGGATTCGGAGACCCAGTACTTC	CASSLDSETQYF
.	TRBV5-8	TRBJ1-1	.	TGTGCCAGCAGCGAGATCACTGAAGCTTTCTTT	CASSEITEAFF
.	TRBV2	TRBJ2-6	TRBD2	TGTGCCAGCAGTGAAGCGAGACTAGCGGGCTCTGGGGCCAACGTCCTGACTTTC	CASSEARLAGSGANVLTF
.	TRBV10-3	TRBJ2-2	TRBD1	TGTGCCATCAGTGAACCGGGACAGCCCACCGGGGAGCTGTTTTTT	CAISEPGQPTGELFF
.	TRBV9	TRBJ2-7	.	TGTGCCAGCAGCGTGAGCGGCCAGAGCTCCTACGAGCAGTACTTC	CASSVSGQSSYEQYF
.	TRBV21-1	TRBJ2-2	.	TGTGCCAGCAGCAAAGTTAGGACAGCCGGCACCGGGGAGCTGTTTTTT	CASSKVRTAGTGELFF
.	TRBV25-1	TRBJ2-3	.	TGTGCCAGCTCACGTCGCCCCGACAGTGATACGCAGTATTTT	CASSRRPDSDTQYF
few	TRBV7-9	TRBJ1-1	.	TGTGCCAGCAGCGAGAATCCAGGGTTTGAAGCTTTCTTT	CASSENPGFEAFF
.	TRBV7-9	TRBJ1-4	TRBD1	TGTGCCAGCAGCTATCCGGGACAGGGAAATGAAAAACTGTTTTTT	CASSYPGQGNEKLFF
.	TRBV7-9	TRBJ1-1	.	TGTGCCAGCAGCCTTAGCGGGAACACTGAAGCTTTCTTT	CASSLSGNTEAFF
few	TRBV4-1	TRBJ2-3	.	TGCGCCAGCAGCCAAGAATCTTCGGGGTATACGCAGTATTTT	CASSQESSGYTQYF
.	TRBV5-1	TRBJ2-7	.	TGCGCCAGCAGCTTGGGCTGGAGCTCCTACGAGCAGTACTTC	CASSLGWSSYEQYF
once	TRBV6-5	TRBJ1-2	.	TGTGCCAGCAGTTACTCTTGGAGCGGGGGGGAGGATGGCTACACCTTC	CASSYSWSGGEDGYTF
.	TRBV5-1	TRBJ1-4	TRBD1	TGCGCCAGCAGCTTGGCGGGACAGGGTTTTCGAGAAAAACTGTTTTTT	CASSLAGQGFREKLFF
.	TRBV7-9	TRBJ2-3	TRBD1	TGTGCCAGCAGCTTACCCCCCACGGGACAGGGGGCACAAGATACGCAGTATTTT	CASSLPPTGQGAQDTQYF
.	TRBV7-6	TRBJ1-1	TRBD1	TGTGCCAGCAGCCCAGGCCCGCGCCGGGACAGCCTTAATATGAACACTGAAGCTTTCTTT	CASSPGPRRDSLNMNTEAFF
once	TRBV7-9	TRBJ2-5	TRBD1	TGTGCCAGCAGTGGGACAGGGGGCCAGTACTTC	CASSGTGGQYF
.	TRBV5-1	TRBJ1-2	.	TGCGCCAGCAGCTTGGACACTAACTATGGCTACACCTTC	CASSLDTNYGYTF
.	TRBV11-3	TRBJ2-5	.	TGTGCCAGCAGCGGGCCGCCTGGGGCTGGCCAAGAGACCCAGTACTTC	CASSGPPGAGQETQYF
.	TRBV7-2	TRBJ1-5	.	TGCGCCAGCAGCCCAACAGGATATAGCAATCAGCCCCAGCATTTT	CASSPTGYSNQPQHF
once	TRBV30	TRBJ2-7	.	TGTGCCTGGAGTGGAGGGACCTACGAGCAGTACTTC	CAWSGGTYEQYF
.	TRBV18	TRBJ2-4	TRBD1	TGTGCCAGCTCACCGGGGACAGGAGGGGACAGTCAGTACTTC	CASSPGTGGDSQYF
.	TRBV15	TRBJ1-1	.	TGTGCCACCAGCCTAACAGTGAACACTGAAGCTTTCTTT	CATSLTVNTEAFF
.	TRBV27	TRBJ1-1	.	TGTACCAGCAGTTTAGATGTGCGGGGGCTCGGCACTGAAGCTTTCTTT	CTSSLDVRGLGTEAFF
few	TRBV4-1	TRBJ1-5	.	TGCGCCAGCAGCCAAGAGGTCAGGATCTCCAATCAGCCCCAGCATTTT	CASSQEVRISNQPQHF
.	TRBV7-9	TRBJ1-3	.	TGTGCCAGCAGTCATCTACAGGGAGAAACCCCTGGAAACACCATATATTTT	CASSHLQGETPGNTIYF
few	TRBV2	TRBJ2-1	TRBD2	TGTGCCAGCAGTGTTTCTAGCGGGGGGGCCGGTGAGCAGTTCTTC	CASSVSSGGAGEQFF
.	TRBV6-1	TRBJ1-5	.	TGTGCCAGCAGTGGCCTCAGGGTTGATCAGCCCCAGCATTTT	CASSGLRVDQPQHF
once	TRBV4-3	TRBJ2-5	.	TGCGCCAGCAGCCAAGAGGGAAGACTTGGGGGCTGGGAGACCCAGTACTTC	CASSQEGRLGGWETQYF
once	TRBV4-3	TRBJ2-3	.	TGCGCCAGCAGCCAGACGAGGGTCCCAGATACGCAGTATTTT	CASSQTRVPDTQYF
.	TRBV18	TRBJ1-4	.	TGTGCCAGCTCACCTACGGGACAACCTAATGAAAAACTGTTTTTT	CASSPTGQPNEKLFF
.	TRBV5-1	TRBJ1-4	.	TGCGCCAGCAGCTTTGGGAGGGCAGGGGATGAAAAACTGTTTTTT	CASSFGRAGDEKLFF
.	TRBV29-1	TRBJ2-1	.	TGCAGCGTTGAAGAATTGGAGACAGGCGCCTACAATGAGCAGTTCTTC	CSVEELETGAYNEQFF
.	TRBV18	TRBJ2-7	TRBD2	TGTGCCAGCTCACGACTCGGGGGGAACCCCTACGAGCAGTACTTC	CASSRLGGNPYEQYF
.	TRBV29-1	TRBJ2-4	TRBD1	TGCAGCGTAGGGGACAGGGCGGACATTCAGTACTTC	CSVGDRADIQYF
.	TRBV7-2	TRBJ2-3	TRBD2	TGTGCCAGCAGCCTCCCGGCGGGGGTTGCGCAGTATTTT	CASSLPAGVAQYF
.	TRBV4-2	TRBJ1-2	.	TGTGCCAGCAGCCAAGCCCTCGGAGGGGTTAGGAGCGGCTACACCTTC	CASSQALGGVRSGYTF
few	TRBV19	TRBJ2-7	.	TGTGCCAGTAGTATAGCCCCGGGGAGCTACGAGCAGTACTTC	CASSIAPGSYEQYF